This T cell receptor beta chain was obtained from a study of OX40 agonist ivuxolimab in advanced cancers. Whole-study results and caveats: Clones of CD4+ and CD8+ blood T cells grew by week 6 at doses of 0.1 to 3.0 mg/kg. Expanded clones were, on average, more numerous among CD8+ T cells than CD4+.

In germline, CDR1 is SGHDT, CDR2 YYEEEE. The germline V and J ends were trimmed by 3 bases and 3 bases, with 12 bases remaining between them. The CDR3 totals 14 residues. Only in-frame clones appear in the TCRdb table, and some are missing; sequencing was by immunoSEQ multiplex PCR. The table records approximately 110,000 clones, less than 95% of them present only once. Concerning this clone: Antigen specificity is unknown.

Individuals having autoimmune disease history or systemic immunosuppression were not enrolled. The chain employs TRBV5-6 and TRBJ1-2; perhaps TRBD1 as D (6 bases). The sequence was collected from an adult with an advanced solid tumor such as melanoma, head and neck, liver or kidney cancer. The input for sequencing was CD4+ or CD8+ T cells sorted from blood, taken in a trial of the OX40 agonist ivuxolimab. The CDR3 region is CASSSTGGDYGYTF. The CDR3 DNA reads TGTGCCAGCAGCTCAACGGGGGGCGACTATGGCTACACCTTC.